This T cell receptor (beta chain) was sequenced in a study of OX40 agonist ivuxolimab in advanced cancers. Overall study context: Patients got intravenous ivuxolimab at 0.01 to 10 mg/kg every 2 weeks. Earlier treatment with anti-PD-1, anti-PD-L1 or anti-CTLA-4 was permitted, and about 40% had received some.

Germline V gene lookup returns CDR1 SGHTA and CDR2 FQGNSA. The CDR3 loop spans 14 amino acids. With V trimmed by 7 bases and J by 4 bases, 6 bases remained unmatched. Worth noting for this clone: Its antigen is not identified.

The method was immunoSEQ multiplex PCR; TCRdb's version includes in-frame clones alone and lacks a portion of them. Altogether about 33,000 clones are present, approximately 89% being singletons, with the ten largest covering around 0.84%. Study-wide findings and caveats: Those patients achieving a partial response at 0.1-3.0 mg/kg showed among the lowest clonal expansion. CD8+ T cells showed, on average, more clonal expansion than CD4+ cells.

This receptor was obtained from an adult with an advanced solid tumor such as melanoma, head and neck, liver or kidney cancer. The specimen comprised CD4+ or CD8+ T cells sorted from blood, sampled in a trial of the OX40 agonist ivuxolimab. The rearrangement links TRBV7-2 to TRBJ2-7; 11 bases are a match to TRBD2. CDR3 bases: TGTGCCAGCACTCTAGCGGGAGGTTCATACGAGCAGTACTTC. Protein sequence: CASTLAGGSYEQYF. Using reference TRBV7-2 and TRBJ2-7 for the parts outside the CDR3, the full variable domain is GAGVSQSPSNKVTEKGKDVELRCDPISGHTALYWYRQSLGQGLEFLIYFQGNSAPDKSGLPSDRFSAERTGGSVSTLTIQRTQQEDSAVYLCASTLAGGSYEQYFGPGTRLTVT.